The 25 T cell receptor beta chains reported below all come from one sample, sequenced in a study of CD8 T cells in ankylosing spondylitis. From the 5' RACE reads, TCRdb called clonotypes with MiXCR, one entry per CDR3 protein. The top ten clones hold roughly 0.99% of a sample with about 360,000 distinct CDR3 sequences, roughly 14% of them seen once. Sequenced input: blood, either unsorted or a sorted T cell fraction (not recorded which). Source of these receptors: a male donor with ankylosing spondylitis or in good health (not recorded which).

This clonotype was seen more than once but under ten times. The chain carries TRBV6-1 and TRBJ2-3, with unresolved D. The CDR3 is made up of 15 amino acids. The germline V gene encodes CDR1 MNHNS and CDR2 SASEGT. The V gene lost 4 bases and the J gene lost 0 bases, with 11 bases spanning the gap. The CDR3 here is CASSGTRPSTDTQYF. DNA of the CDR3: TGTGCCAGCAGTGGGACCCGGCCTAGCACAGATACGCAGTATTTT.

This clonotype was counted between two and nine times. The gene calls are TRBV13 and TRBJ2-1, with 12 bases that match TRBD2. The germline gives CDR1 PRHDT, CDR2 FYEKMQ (reference sequence). The V and J ends lost 5 bases and 3 bases, in that order; junction bases with no gene match: 11. This CDR3 region has 18 residues. CDR3 sequence reads: CASSTRSQLAGGYNEQFF. In DNA, the CDR3 is TGTGCCAGCAGCACCCGCTCCCAACTAGCGGGAGGCTACAATGAGCAGTTCTTC.

This clonotype was counted ten times or more. CDR3 DNA sequence: TGTGCCAGCAGTGAAGCCGGGGGGAACACTGAAGCTTTCTTT. The encoded protein is CASSEAGGNTEAFF. The chain combines TRBV2 with TRBJ1-1; weak D call: TRBD1 (5 bases). There are 14 residues in the CDR3. V was pared by 0 bases and J by 1 base, with 6 bases between. In germline, CDR1 is SNHLY, CDR2 FYNNEI. The variable domain in full, with the rest retrieved from reference TRBV2 and TRBJ1-1, is EPEVTQTPSHQVTQMGQEVILRCVPISNHLYFYWYRQILGQKVEFLVSFYNNEISEKSEIFDDQFSVERPDGSNFTLKIRSTKLEDSAMYFCASSEAGGNTEAFFGQGTRLTVV.

In this sample, this clonotype turned up many times. The chain is built from TRBV4-1 and TRBJ2-2; D might be TRBD1 (6 bases). The V end was cut by 4 bases, the J end by 2 bases, with 23 bases between. This CDR3 comprises 19 residues. Germline CDR1 MGHRA, CDR2 YSYEKL. In DNA, the CDR3 is TGCGCCAGCAGCCTCCTAAAATTTGGCCGGACAGACAACACCGGGGAGCTGTTTTTT. This codes for CASSLLKFGRTDNTGELFF.

The chain is built from TRBV5-1 and TRBJ2-2; D not certain. The length of the CDR3 is 13 residues. V was clipped by 0 bases and J by 4 bases, with 4 bases between them. From germline, CDR1 is SGHRS and CDR2 YFSETQ. The CDR3 DNA reads TGCGCCAGCAGCTTGGAAATCACCGGGGAGCTGTTTTTT. Translation gives CASSLEITGELFF.

V is TRBV7-9 and J is TRBJ1-2; 8 bases match TRBD1. Per the germline V gene, CDR1 is SEHNR and CDR2 is FQNEAQ (reference sequence). The CDR3 spans 14 residues. The V segment lost 1 base and the J segment 6 bases; nucleotides outside the gene matches: 4. The CDR3 region has the DNA TGTGCCAGCAGCTTAGGGACAGGGAGGAATGGCTACACCTTC. Its protein product is CASSLGTGRNGYTF.

This clonotype occurred many times. The rearrangement links TRBV27 to TRBJ1-1; a weak D match, TRBD1 (6 bases). V lost 2 bases, J lost 5 bases, and 9 bases lay in between. The CDR3 sequence is 13 residues long. Germline-derived CDR1 and CDR2 are MNHEY and SMNVEV (reference sequence). CDR3 protein: CASSLNTGTEAFF. The CDR3 bases are TGTGCCAGCAGTTTAAACACAGGGACTGAAGCTTTCTTT.

This clonotype appeared a few times. V usage is TRBV12-3 or TRBV12-4 and J usage is TRBJ2-3; 7 bases fit TRBD1. V lost 3 bases, J lost 2 bases, and 11 bases stayed unmatched. There are 17 residues in the CDR3. Here the CDR3 DNA reads TGTGCCAGCAGTTTTGGGCGGACAGGTTATGTCACAGATACGCAGTATTTT. It specifies CASSFGRTGYVTDTQYF.

The gene calls are TRBV3-1 and TRBJ2-7; tentatively, D is TRBD1 (5 bases). Trimming cost V 0 bases and J 0 bases, with 9 bases left between them. The CDR3 consists of 15 residues. The germline V gene encodes CDR1 LGHDT and CDR2 YNNKEL (reference sequence). Written as DNA, the CDR3 is TGTGCCAGCAGCCAAGATGGCAGGGTCTCCTACGAGCAGTACTTC. Translation: CASSQDGRVSYEQYF.

This clonotype showed up many times. V gene TRBV4-1 combines with J gene TRBJ1-2; maybe TRBD1 (5 bases). With 2 bases removed from V and 4 bases from J, the gap between germline ends came to 8 bases. From germline, CDR1 is MGHRA and CDR2 YSYEKL. The CDR3 totals 13 residues. This CDR3 is CASSQLRGYGYTF. CDR3 bases: TGCGCCAGCAGCCAATTGAGGGGCTATGGCTACACCTTC.

This clonotype was seen many times. V and J are TRBV7-2 and TRBJ1-2, with TRBD1 matching 9 bases. This CDR3 is 16 amino acids long. Unmatched junction bases numbered 8, after V lost 6 bases and J lost 0 bases. CDR1 is SGHTA and CDR2 is FQGNSA in the germline V gene. CDR3 residues: CASSFDRGNTNYGYTF. CDR3 coding DNA: TGTGCCAGCAGTTTTGACAGGGGGAATACTAACTATGGCTACACCTTC.

This clonotype was observed a few times. The V and J genes are TRBV20-1 and TRBJ2-5; tentatively, D is TRBD1 (5 bases). The CDR3 runs 16 residues. CDR1 is DFQATT, CDR2 SNEGSKA, per germline (reference sequence). V dropped 0 bases and J dropped 1 base, with 15 bases sitting between them. The CDR3: CSARDRGWKRQETQYF. The CDR3 nucleotides are TGCAGTGCTAGAGATAGGGGTTGGAAACGCCAAGAGACCCAGTACTTC.

CDR3 sequence: CASSSGQGFINEQFF. CDR3 DNA: TGTGCCAGCAGTTCGGGACAGGGCTTTATCAATGAGCAGTTCTTC. The rearrangement uses TRBV6-5 and TRBJ2-1; 9 bases are shared with TRBD1. Germline V gene data show CDR1 as MNHEY and CDR2 as SVGAGI. Unmatched junction bases numbered 7, after V lost 4 bases and J lost 6 bases. The CDR3 sequence is 15 residues long.

This clonotype occurred many times. V and J are TRBV7-8 and TRBJ2-3; TRBD1 matches 9 bases. The CDR3 length is 16 residues. CDR1 and CDR2 from the germline V gene are SGHVS and FQNEAQ. V was clipped by 3 bases and J by 3 bases; unmatched bases: 7. The CDR3 sequence is CASSLGTGQGTDTQYF. The DNA of the CDR3 is TGTGCCAGCAGCTTGGGAACGGGACAGGGAACAGATACGCAGTATTTT. The complete variable domain, with remaining parts taken from reference TRBV7-8 and TRBJ2-3, reads GAGVSQSPRYKVAKRGQDVALRCDPISGHVSLFWYQQALGQGPEFLTYFQNEAQLDKSGLPSDRFFAERPEGSVSTLKIQRTQQEDSAVYLCASSLGTGQGTDTQYFGPGTRLTVL.

This clonotype was seen more than once but under ten times. This sequence joins TRBV5-1 and TRBJ2-5; 7 bases match TRBD1. The CDR3 is 14 amino acids. After removal of 0 bases from V and 3 bases from J, the junction contained 2 bases not matched to a gene. In germline, CDR1 is SGHRS, CDR2 YFSETQ. The CDR3 nucleotides read TGCGCCAGCAGCTTGGTAACAGGGGAAGAGACCCAGTACTTC. This translates into CASSLVTGEETQYF.

This clonotype was seen at least ten times. This chain links TRBV5-1 with TRBJ2-3, with D possibly being TRBD1 (5 bases). The ends were cut back, 4 bases at V and 4 bases at J, with 7 bases in the middle. The CDR3 totals 12 residues. From germline, CDR1 is SGHRS and CDR2 YFSETQ. CDR3 bases: TGCGCCAGCAGCCCGACAGCAGATACGCAGTATTTT. Its protein product is CASSPTADTQYF. Looking up the rest from reference TRBV5-1 and TRBJ2-3 gives the full variable domain: KAGVTQTPRYLIKTRGQQVTLSCSPISGHRSVSWYQQTPGQGLQFLFEYFSETQRNKGNFPGRFSGRQFSNSRSEMNVSTLELGDSALYLCASSPTADTQYFGPGTRLTVL.

This clonotype was counted only a few times. The rearrangement joins TRBV5-1 to TRBJ1-2; D unresolved. Between the trimmed V and J ends, which lost 0 bases and 6 bases, there was a span of 12 bases. The CDR3 loop spans 14 amino acids. CDR1 and CDR2 (germline): SGHRS, YFSETQ. Written as DNA, the CDR3 is TGCGCCAGCAGCTTGGATCGGGGTTTTAATGGCTACACCTTC. Translation gives CASSLDRGFNGYTF.

The chain couples TRBV20-1 to TRBJ2-1; TRBD2 matches at 13 bases. V was pared by 3 bases and J by 4 bases, with 9 bases of the junction left unmatched. The CDR3 spans 17 residues. The V gene's germline CDR1 is DFQATT and CDR2 SNEGSKA (reference sequence). CDR3 sequence: CSARRKGLAGNYNEQFF. DNA for the CDR3: TGCAGTGCTAGGCGGAAGGGACTAGCGGGGAATTACAATGAGCAGTTCTTC.

The CDR3 DNA follows: TGTGCCAGCAGCGCACGACTAGCGGGAGGTGGAGATACGCAGTATTTT. It specifies CASSARLAGGGDTQYF. The rearrangement uses TRBV7-2 and TRBJ2-3; 13 bases are shared with TRBD2. V was pared by 5 bases and J by 5 bases, with 7 bases of the junction left unmatched. The CDR3 has 16 amino acids. Germline CDR1 reads SGHTA; CDR2 reads FQGNSA.

The chain links TRBV7-9 to TRBJ2-5; 11 positions agree with TRBD2. This CDR3 comprises 16 residues. Germline CDR1 and CDR2: SEHNR and FQNEAQ (reference sequence). The ends lost 1 base at V and 6 bases at J; junction bases unmatched: 7. The CDR3 protein is CASSLGLAGPIKTQYF. CDR3 DNA: TGTGCCAGCAGCTTAGGACTAGCGGGGCCCATCAAGACCCAGTACTTC.

In this sample, this clonotype turned up many times. V is TRBV4-1 and J is TRBJ1-1, with a possible D match to TRBD1 (6 bases). CDR1 and CDR2 from the germline V gene are MGHRA and YSYEKL. The CDR3 length is 14 residues. Trimming pared 2 bases from V and 6 bases from J, leaving 13 bases between. The CDR3 reads CASSQRGGTSEAFF. CDR3 DNA: TGCGCCAGCAGCCAAAGAGGTGGGACATCTGAAGCTTTCTTT.

This sequence joins TRBV20-1 and TRBJ2-5; no definite D call. The CDR3 contains 11 residues. Germline V gene sequence: CDR1 DFQATT, CDR2 SNEGSKA (reference sequence). Between the trimmed V and J ends, which lost 5 bases and 3 bases, there was a span of 7 bases. This CDR3 reads CSAVAKETQYF. As DNA, the CDR3 is TGCAGTGCTGTGGCTAAAGAGACCCAGTACTTC.

The sample holds a few counts of this clonotype. The V gene is TRBV5-1, the J gene TRBJ1-2; possible D gene TRBD1, 5 bases. Trimming left V 1 base short and J 8 bases short, with 12 bases between. CDR3 size: 13 residues. Germline loops: CDR1 SGHRS, CDR2 YFSETQ. CDR3 nucleotides: TGCGCCAGCAGCTTGATGACAGTTGAGGGCTACACCTTC. It codes for CASSLMTVEGYTF.

This clonotype was counted at least ten times. The chain couples TRBV12-3 or TRBV12-4 to TRBJ1-1; D not certain. The CDR3 spans 13 residues. Deletions cut 2 bases from V and 7 bases from J, with 11 bases between. The CDR3 loop reads CASSLPPENEAFF. DNA for the CDR3: TGTGCCAGCAGTTTACCCCCAGAGAATGAAGCTTTCTTT.

The rearrangement links TRBV11-2 to TRBJ1-2; D is ambiguous. Germline CDR1 SGHAT, CDR2 FQNNGV. The CDR3 consists of 15 residues. V was clipped by 2 bases and J by 5 bases, with 15 bases between them. The CDR3 DNA sequence: TGTGCCAGCAGCTTAAGCCCGCTTATTCTGTATGGCTACACCTTC. Its protein is CASSLSPLILYGYTF.